The 5 T cell receptor beta chains listed next were all sequenced from one sample in a study of blood T cell repertoires in COVID-19. TCRdb's copy holds only in-frame clones and misses some; the assay was immunoSEQ multiplex PCR. The sample includes some 100,000 clones, about 86% of them seen just once. The specimen was PBMCs or T cells enriched from blood (not recorded which). Receptors were obtained from a woman between 45 and 65 years old who had recovered from COVID-19.

This chain connects TRBV27 to TRBJ2-5; D is perhaps TRBD1 (6 bases). Trimming shortened V by 6 bases and J by 3 bases, and 14 bases separated the two germline ends. Looked up from germline, CDR1 is MNHEY and CDR2 is SMNVEV (reference sequence). The CDR3 totals 14 residues. CDR3 coding DNA: TGTGCCAGCAGGAACCGGGACAATGAAGAGACCCAGTACTTC. It yields the protein CASRNRDNEETQYF.

The rearrangement links TRBV30 to TRBJ1-1; 7 bases align to TRBD1. The CDR3 contains 13 residues. J was trimmed by 4 bases and V by 3 bases; bases with no gene match: 5. Germline assignment: CDR1 GTSNPN and CDR2 SVGIG (reference sequence). CDR3 loop: CAWRENRGTEAFF. The CDR3 DNA sequence: TGTGCCTGGAGGGAAAACAGGGGCACTGAAGCTTTCTTT.

Only a few counts were recorded for this clone. The rearrangement links TRBV19 to TRBJ2-7, with D possibly TRBD2 on 6 matching bases. The CDR3 sequence is 13 residues long. Trimming removed 5 bases at V and 0 bases at J, with 8 bases between. CDR1 LNHDA and CDR2 SQIVND come from the germline V gene (reference sequence). In DNA, the CDR3 is TGTGCCAGTAGTGGAGGGAACTCCTACGAGCAGTACTTC. It is translated as CASSGGNSYEQYF.

V is TRBV6-5 and J is TRBJ1-1; possible D gene TRBD1, 5 bases. The germline gives CDR1 MNHEY, CDR2 SVGAGI. V shed 9 bases and J shed 2 bases, with 13 bases lying between them. This CDR3 is built from 13 residues. CDR3 sequence reads: CASSEGPNTEAFF. In DNA, the CDR3 is TGTGCCAGTTCGGAGGGACCTAACACTGAAGCTTTCTTT.

V usage is TRBV2 and J usage is TRBJ2-7; D ambiguous. The length of the CDR3 is 12 residues. Between the trimmed V and J ends, which lost 5 bases and 3 bases, there was a span of 8 bases. Germline CDR1 and CDR2: SNHLY and FYNNEI. CDR3 amino acids: CASSRSIYEQYF. The CDR3 DNA reads as TGTGCCAGCAGTCGCAGTATCTACGAGCAGTACTTC.